The following is a T cell receptor beta chain sequence with its context. This sample is part of a study of shared clonotypes between healthy human individuals. CDR3 length equals 15 residues. J was trimmed by 0 bases and V by 4 bases; bases with no gene match: 2. The V gene's germline CDR1 is SNHLY and CDR2 FYNNEI. The assay was immunoSEQ multiplex PCR, and TCRdb's table has in-frame clones only and misses some. The repertoire holds about 490,000 clones, with 79% as singletons. The receptor was isolated from a woman aged 40 to 50 in good health. Some clones in this sample may be carry-over from other donors' samples. J is TRBJ2-2 and V is TRBV2, with 7 bases fitting TRBD1. The source material was PBMCs. CDR3 nucleotides: TGTGCCAGCAGTGTGGGACAGTCGAACACCGGGGAGCTGTTTTTT. This gives the protein CASSVGQSNTGELFF.